This passage covers 3 T cell receptor beta chains from one sample sequenced in a study of T cell repertoires in cytomegalovirus infection. The antigens for these receptors are not known. A single record per CDR3 protein comes from TCRdb applying MiXCR to the reads. Of about 500,000 distinct CDR3 sequences listed, around 35% are singletons. This specimen was cultured PBMCs, taken from culture after CMV antigen stimulation. The source of these receptors is a human donor in good health (CMV status not recorded). Some clones in this sample may be carry-over from other donors' samples.

The CDR3 region has the DNA TGCGCCAGCAGCCAAGATCTTGTTTATACCGCATACAATGAGCAGTTCTTC. This codes for CASSQDLVYTAYNEQFF. V usage is TRBV4-3 and J usage is TRBJ2-1; D gene unclear. The CDR3 runs 17 residues. Germline CDR1 is LGHNA and CDR2 is YSLEER. Trimming cost V 0 bases and J 4 bases, with 16 bases left between them.

V gene TRBV11-2 combines with J gene TRBJ1-1; TRBD1 is a possible D gene (5 bases). CDR1 is SGHAT, CDR2 FQNNGV, per germline. The CDR3 contains 13 residues. V was clipped by 7 bases and J by 4 bases, with 13 bases between them. The CDR3 sequence is CASTLGGTTEAFF. As DNA, the CDR3 is TGTGCCAGCACTTTGGGGGGGACCACTGAAGCTTTCTTT. The full variable domain, in which reference TRBV11-2 and TRBJ1-1 provide the parts outside the CDR3, is EAGVAQSPRYKIIEKRQSVAFWCNPISGHATLYWYQQILGQGPKLLIQFQNNGVVDDSQLPKDRFSAERLKGVDSTLKIQPAKLEDSAVYLCASTLGGTTEAFFGQGTRLTVV.

The table lists this clonotype with a few counts. The V gene is TRBV11-2, the J gene TRBJ2-2; 10 nucleotides align to TRBD2. Per germline, CDR1 SGHAT and CDR2 FQNNGV. There are 16 residues in the CDR3. Losses at the gene ends were 5 bases for V and 9 bases for J; bases not matched to a gene: 12. The CDR3 region is CASSPRTSGTDWELFF. CDR3 coding DNA: TGTGCCAGCAGCCCCCGGACTAGCGGAACAGACTGGGAGCTGTTTTTT.